Listed below are T cell receptor beta chains from one sample, sequenced in a study of control samples from healthy donors and cancer patients. Sequencing was performed with immunoSEQ multiplex PCR; in TCRdb, only in-frame clones are kept and a portion is missing. The sample holds approximately 100,000 clones, approximately 86% seen once. The source material was blood. The receptors stem from a man aged 25 to 45 in good health. Both conserved end residues are part of each CDR3. D genes are given only for firm matches. Rows may omit the clone size; those that give it use once, few, many or a size class.

v_gene,d_gene,abundance,j_gene,CDR3nt,CDR3aa
TRBV7-3,TRBD2,-,TRBJ2-5,TGTGCCAGCAGCTTAGGCGGGAGAAACCAAGAGACCCAGTACTTC,CASSLGGRNQETQYF
TRBV3-1/TRBV3-2,-,-,TRBJ2-1,TGTGCCAGCAGCCAACGTCCCCAACTAGATGTACCGAATGAGCAGTTCTTC,CASSQRPQLDVPNEQFF
TRBV27,-,-,TRBJ1-4,TGTGCCAGCAGTGGCCGCAGGAGAGCAACTAATGAAAAACTGTTTTTT,CASSGRRRATNEKLFF
TRBV19,-,-,TRBJ2-7,TGTGCCAGTAGTCCTTCTAGCGTAGGCTCCTACGAGCAGTACTTC,CASSPSSVGSYEQYF
TRBV5-1,-,-,TRBJ1-2,TGCGCCAGCAGCTTGACTTACGGGGTCTATGGCTACACCTTC,CASSLTYGVYGYTF
TRBV6-5,TRBD1,-,TRBJ1-1,TGTGCCAGCAGGGAGGGACAGGGGGACACTGAAGCTTTCTTT,CASREGQGDTEAFF
TRBV5-4,-,-,TRBJ2-6,TGTGCCAGCAGCTCCGACAGGAGCTCTGGGGCCAACGTCCTGACTTTC,CASSSDRSSGANVLTF
TRBV14,TRBD2,-,TRBJ2-6,TGTGCCAGCAGCCAAGTCCTCCGGCTAGCGGGACTGGGGGCCAACGTCCTGACTTTC,CASSQVLRLAGLGANVLTF
TRBV19,TRBD1,-,TRBJ2-1,TGTGCCAGTAGTTTCCAGGGGGCCTACAATGAGCAGTTCTTC,CASSFQGAYNEQFF
TRBV11-2,-,-,TRBJ1-2,TGTGCCAGCAGCTTTTTATCCGGGGGCTCCTATGGCTACACCTTC,CASSFLSGGSYGYTF
TRBV6-5,-,-,TRBJ2-3,TGTGCCAGCACTATGAGGGAGGTGTATACGCAGTATTTT,CASTMREVYTQYF
TRBV29-1,-,-,TRBJ2-5,TGCAGCGTTGTTGGCCAAAGCGGTAGGGAGACCCAGTACTTC,CSVVGQSGRETQYF
TRBV6-5,-,few,TRBJ2-7,TGTGCCAGCAGTTACGCCAGGGGCCACGAGCAGTACTTC,CASSYARGHEQYF
TRBV18,-,-,TRBJ2-7,TGTGCCAGCTCCCTTCATAAGGCCTCCTCAGTCTACGAGCAGTACTTC,CASSLHKASSVYEQYF
TRBV19,-,-,TRBJ1-5,TGTGCCAGTACCCTTGGACGGGGGAGTCAGCCCCAGCATTTT,CASTLGRGSQPQHF
TRBV9,TRBD2,-,TRBJ2-3,TGTGCCAGCAGCGCTAGCGGGAGTAGCGCAGATACGCAGTATTTT,CASSASGSSADTQYF
TRBV28,-,-,TRBJ1-6,TGTGCCAGCAGCCCTGACAGTCGGACCTATTCACCCCTCCACTTT,CASSPDSRTYSPLHF
TRBV5-6,-,few,TRBJ2-7,TGTGCCAGCAGCTTCTACCGGGACTCTTCCTACGAGCAGTACTTC,CASSFYRDSSYEQYF
TRBV6-6,-,once,TRBJ1-1,TGTGCCAGCAGCCGAGGAGCAGGGGAGAGCGGTTACACTGAAGCTTTCTTT,CASSRGAGESGYTEAFF
TRBV9,-,-,TRBJ1-6,TGTGCCAGCAGCGTCGCGCAGGGAGCTTATGAGACCCTCCACTTT,CASSVAQGAYETLHF
TRBV28,TRBD1,few,TRBJ2-7,TGTGCCAGCAATTCCCCCGGGACAGGAGACGAGCAGTACTTC,CASNSPGTGDEQYF
TRBV11-3,-,-,TRBJ2-1,TGTGCCAGCGAGGCCGAAAGCGGTGAGCAGTTCTTC,CASEAESGEQFF
TRBV6-1,TRBD2,-,TRBJ2-5,TGTGCCAGCAGTGAAGCGGGCCTAGCGGGAAAAGAGACCCAGTACTTC,CASSEAGLAGKETQYF
TRBV24-1,TRBD1,once,TRBJ2-5,TGTGCCACCAGTGATCTGACAGGGGGGAGGGAGACCCAGTACTTC,CATSDLTGGRETQYF
TRBV11-3,TRBD1,-,TRBJ1-1,TGTGCCAGCAGCTCTCCCCACACAGGGGGCACTGAAGCTTTCTTT,CASSSPHTGGTEAFF
TRBV6-2/TRBV6-3,TRBD2,-,TRBJ2-2,TGTGCCAGCAGCCCTCCCCCACTAGCGGGAGTCACCGGGGAGCTGTTTTTT,CASSPPPLAGVTGELFF
TRBV21-1,-,-,TRBJ1-2,TGTGCCAGCAGATCATCCGACAAAGGGGGAACCTTC,CASRSSDKGGTF
TRBV27,-,once,TRBJ1-1,TGTGCCAGCAGTCGAGGGACGAAGAACACTGAAGCTTTCTTT,CASSRGTKNTEAFF
TRBV15,TRBD1,-,TRBJ1-2,TGTGCCACCAGCAGAGATAGACAGGGAACTAACTATGGCTACACCTTC,CATSRDRQGTNYGYTF
TRBV28,-,-,TRBJ1-5,TGTGCCAGCAGTCCGCGACGAATTAGCAATCAGCCCCAGCATTTT,CASSPRRISNQPQHF
TRBV7-2,TRBD1,-,TRBJ1-5,TGTGCCAGCAGCTTATCAGGGGGCGATCAGCCCCAGCATTTT,CASSLSGGDQPQHF
TRBV6-2/TRBV6-3,-,-,TRBJ1-2,TGTGCCAGCAGTTACGTGCATGCGGTTAACTATGGCTACACCTTC,CASSYVHAVNYGYTF
TRBV2,-,-,TRBJ2-7,TGTGCCAGCAGTGCACAGGGCTACGAGCAGTACTTC,CASSAQGYEQYF
TRBV29-1,-,-,TRBJ1-2,TGCAGCGTTGAAGATCTAGTCAGTGGAGGCTACACCTTC,CSVEDLVSGGYTF
TRBV5-4,-,-,TRBJ2-1,TGTGCCAGCAGCTTGGGAGGGAGTGCCTACAATGAGCAGTTCTTC,CASSLGGSAYNEQFF
TRBV11-3,TRBD2,-,TRBJ2-1,TGTGCCAGCAGCTTGATTAGCGGGAGGGCCAATGAGCAGTTCTTC,CASSLISGRANEQFF
TRBV5-1,-,-,TRBJ2-7,TGCGCCAGCAGCTTGGAGGGCAGGACGGCCTACGAGCAGTACTTC,CASSLEGRTAYEQYF
TRBV7-2,-,few,TRBJ1-3,TGTGCCAGCAGCTACGGGGGAGATAGAAACACCATATATTTT,CASSYGGDRNTIYF
TRBV7-9,TRBD1,-,TRBJ2-3,TGTGCCAGCAGCCAACACCGAGGGACAGGGATATACGATACGCAGTATTTT,CASSQHRGTGIYDTQYF
TRBV29-1,-,-,TRBJ2-3,TGCAGCGTTGCCCCCCCCGCAGTAGTAGATACGCAGTATTTT,CSVAPPAVVDTQYF
TRBV7-6,TRBD2,-,TRBJ2-2,TGTGCCAGCGGACTAGCGGGAGTGGGGACCGGGGAGCTGTTTTTT,CASGLAGVGTGELFF
TRBV9,-,-,TRBJ1-1,TGTGCCAGCAGCGCTCAGACAGCCCCGAACACTGAAGCTTTCTTT,CASSAQTAPNTEAFF
TRBV7-3,-,-,TRBJ2-3,TGTGCCAGCAGCCCCCAGGGGCCGCGTAGCACAGATACGCAGTATTTT,CASSPQGPRSTDTQYF
TRBV18,-,-,TRBJ1-2,TGTGCCAGCTCACGCCCTCAGGGTGGCTACACCTTC,CASSRPQGGYTF
TRBV11-2,-,-,TRBJ2-1,TGTGCCAGCAGCTTATTTAATCCTAACCTCTCCTACAATGAGCAGTTCTTC,CASSLFNPNLSYNEQFF
TRBV28,TRBD1,once,TRBJ2-7,TGTGCCAGCAGTTCCCGGACAGGGGCCAGCTCCTACGAGCAGTACTTC,CASSSRTGASSYEQYF
TRBV6-5,-,-,TRBJ2-2,TGTGCCAGCAGGGGTCCGGGAGAGGTCACCGGGGAGCTGTTTTTT,CASRGPGEVTGELFF
TRBV9,-,-,TRBJ2-1,TGTGCCAGCAGCGTCGATAGAGGCCGGGTCCTTGAGCAGTTCTTC,CASSVDRGRVLEQFF
TRBV9,-,-,TRBJ2-4,TGTGCCAGCAGCCCACATAGTACCTCGAGGGGAGATATAGCCAAAAACATTCAGTACTTC,CASSPHSTSRGDIAKNIQYF
TRBV19,-,-,TRBJ1-5,TGTGCCAGTAGTATGGGGGGGTATCAGCCCCAGCATTTT,CASSMGGYQPQHF
TRBV24-1,TRBD1,few,TRBJ1-5,TGTGCCACCAGCGCAGCAACACTTGGAGGGACAGGCAATCAGCCCCAGCATTTT,CATSAATLGGTGNQPQHF
TRBV5-4,-,-,TRBJ2-5,TGTGCCAGCAGCGGCGCCGGAACAGAGACCCAGTACTTC,CASSGAGTETQYF